This T cell receptor beta chain came from a study of cytomegalovirus exposure and HLA in healthy donors. Primers for the PCR totalled 60 Vbeta and 13 Jbeta. Produced via immunoSEQ multiplex PCR; TCRdb's table is partial and in-frame only. The repertoire holds hundreds of thousands of clones, 70% to 85% seen once, with about 0.58% in the top ten. This CDR3 has 15 residues. Germline loops: CDR1 LNHNV, CDR2 YYDKDF (reference sequence). Losses at the gene ends were 1 base for V and 2 bases for J; bases not matched to a gene: 4. The source material was PBMCs. V usage is TRBV15 and J usage is TRBJ2-7; TRBD1 aligns across 8 bases. This TCR was recovered from a woman between 35 and 50 years old in good health and CMV-seronegative. CDR3 residues: CATSRGQGTTYEQYF. The CDR3 nucleotides read TGTGCCACCAGCAGAGGACAGGGGACGACCTACGAGCAGTACTTC.